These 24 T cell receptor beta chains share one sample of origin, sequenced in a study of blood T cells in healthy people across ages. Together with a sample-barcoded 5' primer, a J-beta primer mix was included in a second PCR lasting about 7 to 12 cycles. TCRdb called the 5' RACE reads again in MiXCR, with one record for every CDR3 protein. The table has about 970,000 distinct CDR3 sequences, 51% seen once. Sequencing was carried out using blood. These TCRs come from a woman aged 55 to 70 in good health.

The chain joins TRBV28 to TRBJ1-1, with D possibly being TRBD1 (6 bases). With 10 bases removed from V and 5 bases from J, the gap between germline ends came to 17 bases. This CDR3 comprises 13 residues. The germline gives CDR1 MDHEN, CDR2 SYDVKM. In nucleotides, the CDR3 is TGTGCCATCATTAATACAGGGACAACTGAAGCTTTCTTT. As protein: CAIINTGTTEAFF.

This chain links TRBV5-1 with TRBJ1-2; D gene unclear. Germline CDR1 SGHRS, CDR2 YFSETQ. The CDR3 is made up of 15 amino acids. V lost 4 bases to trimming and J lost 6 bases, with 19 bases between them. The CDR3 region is CASSVQWGKSDGYTF. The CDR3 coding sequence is TGCGCCAGCAGCGTACAATGGGGTAAGAGCGATGGCTACACCTTC. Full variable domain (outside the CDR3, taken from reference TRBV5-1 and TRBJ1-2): KAGVTQTPRYLIKTRGQQVTLSCSPISGHRSVSWYQQTPGQGLQFLFEYFSETQRNKGNFPGRFSGRQFSNSRSEMNVSTLELGDSALYLCASSVQWGKSDGYTFGSGTRLTVV.

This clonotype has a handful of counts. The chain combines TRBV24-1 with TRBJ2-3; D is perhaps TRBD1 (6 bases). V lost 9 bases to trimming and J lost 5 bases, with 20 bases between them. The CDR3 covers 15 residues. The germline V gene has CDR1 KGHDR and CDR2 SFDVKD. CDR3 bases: TGTGCCACCGGCCGTGGACAGACCCAGGGAGATACGCAGTATTTT. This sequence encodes CATGRGQTQGDTQYF.

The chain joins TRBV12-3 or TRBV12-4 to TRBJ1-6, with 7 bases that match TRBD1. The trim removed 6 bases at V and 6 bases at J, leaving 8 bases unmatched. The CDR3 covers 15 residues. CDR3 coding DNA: TGTGCCAGCAGCCCACAGGGGTTGGGTAATTCACCCCTCCACTTT. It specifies CASSPQGLGNSPLHF.

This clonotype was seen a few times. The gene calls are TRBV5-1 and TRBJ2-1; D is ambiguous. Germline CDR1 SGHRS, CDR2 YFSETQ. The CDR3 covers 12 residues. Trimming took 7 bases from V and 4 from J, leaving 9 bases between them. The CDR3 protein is CASFTNYNEQFF. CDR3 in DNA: TGCGCCAGCTTTACCAATTACAATGAGCAGTTCTTC.

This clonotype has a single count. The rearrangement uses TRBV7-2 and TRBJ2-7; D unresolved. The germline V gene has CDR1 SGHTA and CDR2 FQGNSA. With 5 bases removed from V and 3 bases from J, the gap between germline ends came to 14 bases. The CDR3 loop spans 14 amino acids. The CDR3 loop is CASSLLMADYEQYF. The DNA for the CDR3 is TGTGCCAGCAGCCTGTTGATGGCAGACTACGAGCAGTACTTC.

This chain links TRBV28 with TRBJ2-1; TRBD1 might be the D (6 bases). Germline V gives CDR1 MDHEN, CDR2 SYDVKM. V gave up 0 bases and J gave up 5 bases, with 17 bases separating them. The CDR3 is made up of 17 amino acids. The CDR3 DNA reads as TGTGCCAGCAGTTTATGGTCCCGTAGGGACAAACACAATGAGCAGTTCTTC. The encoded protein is CASSLWSRRDKHNEQFF.

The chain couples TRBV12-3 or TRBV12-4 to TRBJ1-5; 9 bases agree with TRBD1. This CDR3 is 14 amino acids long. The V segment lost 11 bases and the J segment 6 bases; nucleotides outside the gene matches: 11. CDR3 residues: CAPKQGQGGQPQHF. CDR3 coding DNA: TGTGCCCCCAAACAGGGACAGGGAGGTCAGCCCCAGCATTTT.

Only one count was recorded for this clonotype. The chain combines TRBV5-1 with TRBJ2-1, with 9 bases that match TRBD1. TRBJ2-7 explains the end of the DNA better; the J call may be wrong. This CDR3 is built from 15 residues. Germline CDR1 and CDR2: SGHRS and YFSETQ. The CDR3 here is CASSLGGWTGDEQYF. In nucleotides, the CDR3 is TGCGCCAGCAGCCTGGGGGGTTGGACAGGGGACGAGCAGTACTTC.

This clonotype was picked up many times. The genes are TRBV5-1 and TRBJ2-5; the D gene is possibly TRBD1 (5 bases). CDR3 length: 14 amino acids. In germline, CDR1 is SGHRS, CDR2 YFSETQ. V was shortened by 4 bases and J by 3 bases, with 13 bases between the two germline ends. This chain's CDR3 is CASSPIQGKETQYF. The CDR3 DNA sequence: TGCGCCAGCAGCCCTATTCAGGGTAAAGAGACCCAGTACTTC. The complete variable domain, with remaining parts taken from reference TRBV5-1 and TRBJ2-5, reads KAGVTQTPRYLIKTRGQQVTLSCSPISGHRSVSWYQQTPGQGLQFLFEYFSETQRNKGNFPGRFSGRQFSNSRSEMNVSTLELGDSALYLCASSPIQGKETQYFGPGTRLLVL.

The CDR3 DNA reads TGTGCCAGCAGCTCACGGACTGAACTATCGTTCTTC. This sequence encodes CASSSRTELSFF. V usage is TRBV7-8 and J usage is TRBJ2-1, with TRBD2 as a possible D gene (5 bases). CDR3 length equals 12 residues. The germline V gene encodes CDR1 SGHVS and CDR2 FQNEAQ. V was clipped by 4 bases and J by 15 bases, with 16 bases between them.

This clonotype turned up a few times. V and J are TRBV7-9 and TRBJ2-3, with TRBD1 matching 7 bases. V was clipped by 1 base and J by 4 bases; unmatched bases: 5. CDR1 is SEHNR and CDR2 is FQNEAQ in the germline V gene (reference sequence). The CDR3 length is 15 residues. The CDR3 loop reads CASSLVTGIADTQYF. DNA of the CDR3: TGTGCCAGCAGCTTAGTGACAGGGATCGCAGATACGCAGTATTTT.

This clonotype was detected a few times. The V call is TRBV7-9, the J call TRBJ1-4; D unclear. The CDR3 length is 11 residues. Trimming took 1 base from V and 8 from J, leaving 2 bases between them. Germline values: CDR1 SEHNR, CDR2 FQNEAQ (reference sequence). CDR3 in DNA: TGTGCCAGCAGCTTAGACGAAAAACTGTTTTTT. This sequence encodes CASSLDEKLFF.

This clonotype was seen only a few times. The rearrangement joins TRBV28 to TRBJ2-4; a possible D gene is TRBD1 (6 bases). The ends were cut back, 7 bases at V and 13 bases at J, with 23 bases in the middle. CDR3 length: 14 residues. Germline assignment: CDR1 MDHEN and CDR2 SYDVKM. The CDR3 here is CASINDRSYGEQYF. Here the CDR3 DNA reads TGTGCCAGCATCAATGACAGGTCTTACGGGGAGCAGTACTTC.

Written as DNA, the CDR3 is TGTGCACACGTGACAGATACGCAGTATTTT. It yields the protein CAHVTDTQYF. The rearrangement links TRBV24-1 to TRBJ2-3; D is undetermined. The CDR3 has 10 residues. Germline V gives CDR1 KGHDR, CDR2 SFDVKD.

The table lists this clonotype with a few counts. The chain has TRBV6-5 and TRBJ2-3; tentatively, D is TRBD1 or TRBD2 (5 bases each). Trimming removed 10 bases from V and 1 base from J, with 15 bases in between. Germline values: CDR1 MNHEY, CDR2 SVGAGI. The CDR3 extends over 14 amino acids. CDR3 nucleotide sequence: TGTGCCACCGCCCTCCTGGGGGGCACAGATACGCAGTATTTT. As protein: CATALLGGTDTQYF.

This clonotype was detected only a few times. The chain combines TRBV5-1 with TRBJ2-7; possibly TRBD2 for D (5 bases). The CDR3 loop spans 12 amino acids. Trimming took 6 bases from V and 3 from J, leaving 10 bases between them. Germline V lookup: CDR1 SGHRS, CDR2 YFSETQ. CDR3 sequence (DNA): TGCGCCAGCAATAAAGGAGGCTACGAGCAGTACTTC. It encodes CASNKGGYEQYF.

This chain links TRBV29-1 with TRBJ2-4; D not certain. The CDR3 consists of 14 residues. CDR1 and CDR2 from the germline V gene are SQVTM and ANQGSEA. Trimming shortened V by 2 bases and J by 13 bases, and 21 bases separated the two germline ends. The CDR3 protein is CSVESGLQSGEQYF. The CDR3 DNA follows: TGCAGCGTTGAATCCGGGCTTCAGAGTGGAGAGCAGTACTTC.

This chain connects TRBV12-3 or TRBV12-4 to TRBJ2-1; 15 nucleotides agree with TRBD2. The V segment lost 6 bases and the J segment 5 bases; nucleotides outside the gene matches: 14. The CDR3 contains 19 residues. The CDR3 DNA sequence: TGTGCCAGCAGCCCCCGGACTAGCGGGAGGGCTATACGGAACAATGAGCAGTTCTTC. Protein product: CASSPRTSGRAIRNNEQFF.

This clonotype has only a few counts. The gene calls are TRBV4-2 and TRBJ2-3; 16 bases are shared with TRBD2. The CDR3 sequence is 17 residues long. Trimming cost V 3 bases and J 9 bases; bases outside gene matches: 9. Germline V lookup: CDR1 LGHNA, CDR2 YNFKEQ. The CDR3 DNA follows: TGTGCCAGCAGCCACGAGGGACTAGCGGGAGGGCGTGGAACGCAGTATTTT. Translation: CASSHEGLAGGRGTQYF.

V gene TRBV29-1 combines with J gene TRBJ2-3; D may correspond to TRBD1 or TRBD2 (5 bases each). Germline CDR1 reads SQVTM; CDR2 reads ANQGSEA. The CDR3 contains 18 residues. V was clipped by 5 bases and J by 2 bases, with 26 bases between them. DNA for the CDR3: TGCAGCGTTTCATTCTTGGGGATACTAGTGGGACCCACAGATACGCAGTATTTT. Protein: CSVSFLGILVGPTDTQYF.

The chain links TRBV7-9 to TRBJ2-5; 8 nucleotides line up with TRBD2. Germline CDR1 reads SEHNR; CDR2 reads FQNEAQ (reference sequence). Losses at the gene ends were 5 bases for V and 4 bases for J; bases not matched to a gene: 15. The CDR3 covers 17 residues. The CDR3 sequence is CASSPSTGGLRRETQYF. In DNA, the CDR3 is TGTGCCAGCAGCCCCTCCACGGGGGGGCTCAGGAGAGAGACCCAGTACTTC.

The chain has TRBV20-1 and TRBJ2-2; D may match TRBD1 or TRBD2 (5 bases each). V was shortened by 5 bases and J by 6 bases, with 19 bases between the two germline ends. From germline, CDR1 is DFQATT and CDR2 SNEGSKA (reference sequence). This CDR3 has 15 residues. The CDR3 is CSAQPGRPLSGELFF. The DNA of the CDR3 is TGCAGTGCTCAACCGGGACGGCCCTTGTCCGGGGAGCTGTTTTTT.

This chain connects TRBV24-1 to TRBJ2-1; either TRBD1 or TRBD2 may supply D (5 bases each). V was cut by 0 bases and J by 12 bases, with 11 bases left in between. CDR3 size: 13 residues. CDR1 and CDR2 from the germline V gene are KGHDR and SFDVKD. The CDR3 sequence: CATSDLSSRGQFF. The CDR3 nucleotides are TGTGCCACCAGTGATTTGTCCTCGAGGGGGCAGTTCTTC.